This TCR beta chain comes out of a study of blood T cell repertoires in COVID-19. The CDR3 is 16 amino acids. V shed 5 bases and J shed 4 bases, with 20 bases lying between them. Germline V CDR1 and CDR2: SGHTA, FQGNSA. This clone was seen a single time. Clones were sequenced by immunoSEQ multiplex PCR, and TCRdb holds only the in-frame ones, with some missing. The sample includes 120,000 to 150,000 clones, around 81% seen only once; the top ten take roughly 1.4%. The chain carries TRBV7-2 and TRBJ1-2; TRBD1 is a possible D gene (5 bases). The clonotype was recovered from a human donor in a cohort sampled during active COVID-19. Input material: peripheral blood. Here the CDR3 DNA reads TGTGCCAGCAGCCCTACAGGCCGGGGGGGGATCTATGGCTACACCTTC. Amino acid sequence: CASSPTGRGGIYGYTF.